This TCR beta chain was recorded in a study of response to subunit inactivated influenza vaccine. The study, taken as a whole, reports: Each seasonal influenza vaccination recruits few new T cells, the authors suggested.

MiXCR was run by TCRdb on the RT-PCR reads, yielding one entry per CDR3 protein. Of about 700,000 distinct CDR3 sequences listed, around 16% are singletons. V lost 5 bases and J lost 4; bases outside the gene matches: 7. There are 15 residues in the CDR3. Germline V gene lookup returns CDR1 MDHEN and CDR2 SYDVKM. This clonotype was counted at least ten times. Its antigen remains unidentified. The chain recombines TRBV28 with TRBJ2-3; TRBD2 agrees at 9 bases. This TCR derives from a man in his fifties who received an inactivated influenza vaccine. Sample: PBMCs from blood, taken 11 to 12 days after vaccination. The CDR3 reads CASSQAGGPPDTQYF. DNA for the CDR3: TGTGCCAGCAGTCAAGCGGGGGGCCCCCCAGATACGCAGTATTTT.